This T cell receptor (beta chain) was retrieved from a study of shared clonotypes between healthy human individuals. Assay runs were performed at deep level. Some clones are missing from TCRdb's copy, which holds only in-frame ones; the method was immunoSEQ multiplex PCR. Among some 360,000 clones, over 70% were seen once, and the ten largest hold roughly 10%. Trimming pared 3 bases from V and 6 bases from J, leaving 13 bases between. Germline assignment: CDR1 LNHDA and CDR2 SQIVND (reference sequence). The CDR3 is 14 amino acids. The V gene is TRBV19, the J gene TRBJ2-3; D remains ambiguous. This TCR came from a young man in good health. Sequencing was done on a sample of memory CD4+ T cells sorted from blood. The subset is: CD45RA-negative fraction. The CDR3: CASSIGGRADTQYF. CDR3 nucleotides: TGTGCCAGTAGTATTGGTGGTCGGGCGGATACGCAGTATTTT.